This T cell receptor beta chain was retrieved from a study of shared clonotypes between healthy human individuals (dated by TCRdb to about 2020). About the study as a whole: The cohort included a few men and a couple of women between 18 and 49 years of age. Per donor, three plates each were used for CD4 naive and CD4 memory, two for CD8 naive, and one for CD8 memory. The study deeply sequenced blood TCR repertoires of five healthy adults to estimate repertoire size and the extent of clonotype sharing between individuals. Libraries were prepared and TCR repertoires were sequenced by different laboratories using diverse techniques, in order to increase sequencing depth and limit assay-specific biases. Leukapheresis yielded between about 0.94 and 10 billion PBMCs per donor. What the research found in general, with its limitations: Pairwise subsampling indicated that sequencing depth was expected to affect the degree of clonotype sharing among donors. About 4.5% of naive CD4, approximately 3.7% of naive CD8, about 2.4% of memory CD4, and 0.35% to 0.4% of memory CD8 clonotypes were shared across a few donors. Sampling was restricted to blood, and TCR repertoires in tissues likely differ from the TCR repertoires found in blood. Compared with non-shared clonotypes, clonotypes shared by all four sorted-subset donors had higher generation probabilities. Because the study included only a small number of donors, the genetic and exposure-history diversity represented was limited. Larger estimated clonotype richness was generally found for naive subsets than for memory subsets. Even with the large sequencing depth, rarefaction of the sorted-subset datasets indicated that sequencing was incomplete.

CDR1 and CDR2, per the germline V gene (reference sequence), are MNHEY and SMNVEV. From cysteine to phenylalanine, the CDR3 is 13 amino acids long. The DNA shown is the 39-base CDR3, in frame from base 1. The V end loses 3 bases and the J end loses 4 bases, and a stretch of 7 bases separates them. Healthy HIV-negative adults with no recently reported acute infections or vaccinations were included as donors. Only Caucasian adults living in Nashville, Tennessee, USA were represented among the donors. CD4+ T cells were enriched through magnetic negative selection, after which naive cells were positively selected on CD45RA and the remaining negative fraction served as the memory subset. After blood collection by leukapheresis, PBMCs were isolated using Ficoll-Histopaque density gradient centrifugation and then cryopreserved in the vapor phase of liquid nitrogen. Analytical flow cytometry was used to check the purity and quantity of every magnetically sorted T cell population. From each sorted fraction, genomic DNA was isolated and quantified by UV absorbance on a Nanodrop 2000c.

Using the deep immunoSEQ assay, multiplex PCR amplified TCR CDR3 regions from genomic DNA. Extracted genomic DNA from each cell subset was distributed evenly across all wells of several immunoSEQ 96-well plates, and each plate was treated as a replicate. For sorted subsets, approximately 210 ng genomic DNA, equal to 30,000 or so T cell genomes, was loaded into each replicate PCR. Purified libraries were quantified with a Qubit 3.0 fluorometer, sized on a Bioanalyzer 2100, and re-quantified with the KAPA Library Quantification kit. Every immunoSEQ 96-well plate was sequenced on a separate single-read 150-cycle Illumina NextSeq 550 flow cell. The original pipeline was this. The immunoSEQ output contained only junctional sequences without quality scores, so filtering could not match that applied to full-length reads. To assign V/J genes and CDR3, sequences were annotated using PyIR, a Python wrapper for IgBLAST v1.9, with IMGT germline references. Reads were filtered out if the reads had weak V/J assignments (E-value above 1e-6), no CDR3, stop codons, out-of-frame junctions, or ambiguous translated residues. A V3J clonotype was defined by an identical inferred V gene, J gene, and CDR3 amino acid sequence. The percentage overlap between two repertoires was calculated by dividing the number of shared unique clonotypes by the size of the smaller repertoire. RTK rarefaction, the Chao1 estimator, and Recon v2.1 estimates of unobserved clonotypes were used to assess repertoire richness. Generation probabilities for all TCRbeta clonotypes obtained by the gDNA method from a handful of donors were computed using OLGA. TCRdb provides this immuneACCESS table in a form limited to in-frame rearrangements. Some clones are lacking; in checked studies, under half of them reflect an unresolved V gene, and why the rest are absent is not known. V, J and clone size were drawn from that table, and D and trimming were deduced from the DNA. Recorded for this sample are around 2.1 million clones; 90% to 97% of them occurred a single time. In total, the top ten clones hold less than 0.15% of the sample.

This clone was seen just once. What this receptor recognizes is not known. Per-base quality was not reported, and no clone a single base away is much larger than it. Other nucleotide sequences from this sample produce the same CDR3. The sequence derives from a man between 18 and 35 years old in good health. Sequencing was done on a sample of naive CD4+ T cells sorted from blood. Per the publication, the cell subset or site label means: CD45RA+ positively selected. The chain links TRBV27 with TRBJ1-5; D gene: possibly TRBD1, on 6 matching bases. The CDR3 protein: CASSFTGNQPQHF. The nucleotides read TGTGCCAGCAGTTTCACAGGGAATCAGCCCCAGCATTTT.